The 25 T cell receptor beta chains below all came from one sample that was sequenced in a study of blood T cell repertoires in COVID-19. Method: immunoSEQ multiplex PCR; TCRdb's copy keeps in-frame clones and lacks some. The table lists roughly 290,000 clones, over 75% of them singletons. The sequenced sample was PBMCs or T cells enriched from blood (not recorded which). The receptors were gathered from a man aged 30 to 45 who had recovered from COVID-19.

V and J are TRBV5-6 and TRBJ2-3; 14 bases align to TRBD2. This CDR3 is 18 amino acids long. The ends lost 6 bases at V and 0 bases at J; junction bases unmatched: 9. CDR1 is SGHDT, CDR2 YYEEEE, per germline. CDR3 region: CASTPWGLAGDSTDTQYF. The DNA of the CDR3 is TGTGCCAGCACCCCTTGGGGACTAGCGGGGGACAGCACAGATACGCAGTATTTT.

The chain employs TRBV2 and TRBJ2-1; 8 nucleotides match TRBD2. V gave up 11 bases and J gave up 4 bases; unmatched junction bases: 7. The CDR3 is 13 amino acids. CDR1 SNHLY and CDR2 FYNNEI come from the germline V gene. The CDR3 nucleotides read TGTGCCCTATCCGGGGGGGTTTACAATGAGCAGTTCTTC. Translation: CALSGGVYNEQFF.

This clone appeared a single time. In DNA form, the CDR3 reads TGTGCCAGCAGTTACCCCGCTAACTATGGCTACACCTTC. This sequence encodes CASSYPANYGYTF. The chain has TRBV6-2 or TRBV6-3 and TRBJ1-2; D unresolved. Looked up from germline, CDR1 is MNHEY and CDR2 is SVGEGT. The CDR3 loop spans 13 amino acids. V lost 2 bases and J 0 bases, leaving 4 bases between the germline ends.

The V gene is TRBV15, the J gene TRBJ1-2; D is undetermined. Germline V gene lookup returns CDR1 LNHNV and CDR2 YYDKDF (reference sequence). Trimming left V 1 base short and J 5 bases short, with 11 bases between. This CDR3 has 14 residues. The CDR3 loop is CATSRVEGLYGYTF. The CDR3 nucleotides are TGTGCCACCAGCAGAGTGGAGGGTTTGTATGGCTACACCTTC.

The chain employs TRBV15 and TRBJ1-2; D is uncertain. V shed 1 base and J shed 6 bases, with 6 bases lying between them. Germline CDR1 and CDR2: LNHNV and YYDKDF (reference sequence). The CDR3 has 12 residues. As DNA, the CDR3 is TGTGCCACCAGCAGAGGAGCCGATGGCTACACCTTC. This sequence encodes CATSRGADGYTF. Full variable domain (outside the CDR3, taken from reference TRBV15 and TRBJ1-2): DAMVIQNPRYQVTQFGKPVTLSCSQTLNHNVMYWYQQKSSQAPKLLFHYYDKDFNNEADTPDNFQSRRPNTSFCFLDIRSPGLGDTAMYLCATSRGADGYTFGSGTRLTVV.

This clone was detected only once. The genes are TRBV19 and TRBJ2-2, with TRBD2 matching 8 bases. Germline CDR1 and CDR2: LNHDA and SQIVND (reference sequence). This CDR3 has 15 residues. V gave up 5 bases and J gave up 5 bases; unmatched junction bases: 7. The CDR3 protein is CASSDRGGDTGELFF. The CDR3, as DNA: TGTGCCAGTAGTGATCGGGGGGGTGATACCGGGGAGCTGTTTTTT.

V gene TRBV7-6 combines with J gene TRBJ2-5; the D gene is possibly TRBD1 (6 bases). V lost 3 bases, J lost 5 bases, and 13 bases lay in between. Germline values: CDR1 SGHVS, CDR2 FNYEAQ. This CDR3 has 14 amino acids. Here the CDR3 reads CASSLSRGGETQYF. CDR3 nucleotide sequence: TGTGCCAGCAGCTTGTCCAGGGGTGGGGAGACCCAGTACTTC.

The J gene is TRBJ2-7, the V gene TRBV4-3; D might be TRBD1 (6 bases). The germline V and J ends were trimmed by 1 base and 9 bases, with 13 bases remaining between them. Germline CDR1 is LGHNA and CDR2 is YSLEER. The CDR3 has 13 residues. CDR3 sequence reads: CASSQGQGLGQYF. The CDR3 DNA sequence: TGCGCCAGCAGCCAAGGCCAGGGGCTCGGGCAGTACTTC.

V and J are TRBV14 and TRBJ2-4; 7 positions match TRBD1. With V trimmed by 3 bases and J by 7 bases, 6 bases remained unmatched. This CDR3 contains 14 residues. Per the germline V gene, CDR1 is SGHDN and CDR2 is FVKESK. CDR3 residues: CASSQRDSWNIQYF. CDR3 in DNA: TGTGCCAGCAGCCAGAGGGACAGTTGGAACATTCAGTACTTC.

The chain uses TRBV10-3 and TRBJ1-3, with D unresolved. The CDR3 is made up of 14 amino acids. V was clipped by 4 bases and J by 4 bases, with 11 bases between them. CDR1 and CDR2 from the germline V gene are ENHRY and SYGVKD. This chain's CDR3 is CAISVEASGNTIYF. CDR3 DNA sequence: TGTGCCATCAGTGTTGAAGCATCCGGAAACACCATATATTTT.

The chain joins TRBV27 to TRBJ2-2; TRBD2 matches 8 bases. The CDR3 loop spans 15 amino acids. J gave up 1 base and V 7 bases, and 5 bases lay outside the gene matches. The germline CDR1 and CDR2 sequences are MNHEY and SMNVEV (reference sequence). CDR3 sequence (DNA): TGTGCCAGCATGCCCCTAGCGGGGAACACCGGGGAGCTGTTTTTT. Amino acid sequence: CASMPLAGNTGELFF.

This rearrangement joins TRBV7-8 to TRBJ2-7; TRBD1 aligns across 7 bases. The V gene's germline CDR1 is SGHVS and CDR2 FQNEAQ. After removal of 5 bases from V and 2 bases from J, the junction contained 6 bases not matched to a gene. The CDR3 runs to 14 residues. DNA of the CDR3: TGTGCCAGCAGCCCCGGGACAGAGACCTACGAGCAGTACTTC. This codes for CASSPGTETYEQYF. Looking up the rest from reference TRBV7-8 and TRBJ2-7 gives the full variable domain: GAGVSQSPRYKVAKRGQDVALRCDPISGHVSLFWYQQALGQGPEFLTYFQNEAQLDKSGLPSDRFFAERPEGSVSTLKIQRTQQEDSAVYLCASSPGTETYEQYFGPGTRLTVT.

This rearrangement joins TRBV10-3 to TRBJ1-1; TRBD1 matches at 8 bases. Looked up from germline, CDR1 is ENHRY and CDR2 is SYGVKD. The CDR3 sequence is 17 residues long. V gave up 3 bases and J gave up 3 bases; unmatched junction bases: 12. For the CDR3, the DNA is TGTGCCATCAGTGAACGATTCGGACAGGGACGGGACACTGAAGCTTTCTTT. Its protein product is CAISERFGQGRDTEAFF.

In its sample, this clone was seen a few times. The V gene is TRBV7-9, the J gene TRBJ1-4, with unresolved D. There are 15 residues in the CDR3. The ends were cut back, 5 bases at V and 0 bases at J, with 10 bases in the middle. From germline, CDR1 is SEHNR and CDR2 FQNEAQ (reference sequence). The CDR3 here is CASSPRRATNEKLFF. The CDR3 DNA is TGTGCCAGCAGCCCGAGGAGAGCAACTAATGAAAAACTGTTTTTT. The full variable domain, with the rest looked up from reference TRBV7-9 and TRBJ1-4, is DTGVSQNPRHKITKRGQNVTFRCDPISEHNRLYWYRQTLGQGPEFLTYFQNEAQLEKSRLLSDRFSAERPKGSFSTLEIQRTEQGDSAMYLCASSPRRATNEKLFFGSGTQLSVL.

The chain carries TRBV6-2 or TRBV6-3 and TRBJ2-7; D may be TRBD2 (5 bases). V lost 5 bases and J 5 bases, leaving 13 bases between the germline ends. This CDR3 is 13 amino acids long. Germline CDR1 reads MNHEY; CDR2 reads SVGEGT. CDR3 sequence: CASSRTAGHEQYF. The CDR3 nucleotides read TGTGCCAGCAGTCGGACTGCTGGGCACGAGCAGTACTTC.

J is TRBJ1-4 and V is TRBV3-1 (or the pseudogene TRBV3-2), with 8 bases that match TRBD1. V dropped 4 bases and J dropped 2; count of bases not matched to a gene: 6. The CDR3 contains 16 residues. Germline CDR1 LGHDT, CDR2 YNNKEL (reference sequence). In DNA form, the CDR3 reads TGTGCCAGCAGCCTCGGCAGGGGGCAGACTAATGAAAAACTGTTTTTT. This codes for CASSLGRGQTNEKLFF.

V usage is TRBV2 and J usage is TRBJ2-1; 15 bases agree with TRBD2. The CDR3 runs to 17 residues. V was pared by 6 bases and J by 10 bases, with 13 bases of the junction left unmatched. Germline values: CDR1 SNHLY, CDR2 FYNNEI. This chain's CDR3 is CASRDIGLAGGRGEQFF. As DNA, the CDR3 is TGTGCCAGCAGGGACATAGGACTAGCGGGGGGGCGCGGGGAGCAGTTCTTC.

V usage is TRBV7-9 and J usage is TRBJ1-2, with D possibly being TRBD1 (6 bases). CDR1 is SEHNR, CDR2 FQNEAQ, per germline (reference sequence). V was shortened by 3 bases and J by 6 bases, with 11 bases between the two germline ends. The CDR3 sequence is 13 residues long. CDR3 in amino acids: CASSFRGNHGYTF. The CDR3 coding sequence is TGTGCCAGCAGCTTCAGGGGTAATCATGGCTACACCTTC. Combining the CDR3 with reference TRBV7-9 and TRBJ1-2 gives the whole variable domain DTGVSQNPRHKITKRGQNVTFRCDPISEHNRLYWYRQTLGQGPEFLTYFQNEAQLEKSRLLSDRFSAERPKGSFSTLEIQRTEQGDSAMYLCASSFRGNHGYTFGSGTRLTVV.

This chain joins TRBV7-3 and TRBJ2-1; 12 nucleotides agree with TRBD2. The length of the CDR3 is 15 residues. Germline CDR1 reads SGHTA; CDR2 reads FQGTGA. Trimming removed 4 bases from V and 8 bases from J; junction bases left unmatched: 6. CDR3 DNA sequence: TGTGCCAGCAGCTCCCGACTAGCGGGGGTGGATGAGCAGTTCTTC. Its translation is CASSSRLAGVDEQFF.

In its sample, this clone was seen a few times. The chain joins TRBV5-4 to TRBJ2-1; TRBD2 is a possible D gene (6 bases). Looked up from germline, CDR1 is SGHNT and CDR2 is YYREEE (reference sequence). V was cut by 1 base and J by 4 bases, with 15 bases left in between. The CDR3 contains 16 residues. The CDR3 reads CASSLSLTSLYNEQFF. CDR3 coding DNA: TGTGCCAGCAGCTTGAGTTTAACTAGCCTATACAATGAGCAGTTCTTC.

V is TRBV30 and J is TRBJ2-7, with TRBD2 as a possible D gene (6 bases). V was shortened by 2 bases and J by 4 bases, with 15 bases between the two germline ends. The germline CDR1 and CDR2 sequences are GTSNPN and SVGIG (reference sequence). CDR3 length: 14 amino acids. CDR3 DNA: TGTGCCTGGAGTATAGGAGGGAAGGTGTACGAGCAGTACTTC. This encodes CAWSIGGKVYEQYF. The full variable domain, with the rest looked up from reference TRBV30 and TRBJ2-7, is SQTIHQWPATLVQPVGSPLSLECTVEGTSNPNLYWYRQAAGRGLQLLFYSVGIGQISSEVPQNLSASRPQDRQFILSSKKLLLSDSGFYLCAWSIGGKVYEQYFGPGTRLTVT.

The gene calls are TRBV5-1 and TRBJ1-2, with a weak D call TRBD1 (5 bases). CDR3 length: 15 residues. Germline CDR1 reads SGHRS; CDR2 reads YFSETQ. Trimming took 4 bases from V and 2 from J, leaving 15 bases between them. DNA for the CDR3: TGCGCCAGCAGCCCACAAGGGGCGCAGAACTATGGCTACACCTTC. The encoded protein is CASSPQGAQNYGYTF.

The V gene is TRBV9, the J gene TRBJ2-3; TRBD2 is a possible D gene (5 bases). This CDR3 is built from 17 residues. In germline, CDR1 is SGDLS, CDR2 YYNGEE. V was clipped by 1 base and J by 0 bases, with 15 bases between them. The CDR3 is CASSVTTHGVSTDTQYF. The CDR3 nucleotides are TGTGCCAGCAGCGTAACGACTCACGGGGTGAGCACAGATACGCAGTATTTT.

The CDR3 sequence is CASSLDRLNEQFF. The DNA of the CDR3 is TGTGCCAGCAGCTTGGACAGATTAAATGAGCAGTTCTTC. This chain links TRBV5-8 with TRBJ2-1; D not certain. This CDR3 has 13 residues. Germline lookup yields CDR1 SGHTS and CDR2 YDEGEE. Trimming left V 0 bases short and J 7 bases short, with 8 bases between.

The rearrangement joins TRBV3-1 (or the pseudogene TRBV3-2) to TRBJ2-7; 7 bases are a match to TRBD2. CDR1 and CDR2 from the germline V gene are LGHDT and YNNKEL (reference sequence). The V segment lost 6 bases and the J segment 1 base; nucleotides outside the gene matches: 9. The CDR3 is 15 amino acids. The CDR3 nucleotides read TGTGCCAGCAGTCTATTATCGGGGGGATCCTACGAGCAGTACTTC. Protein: CASSLLSGGSYEQYF.